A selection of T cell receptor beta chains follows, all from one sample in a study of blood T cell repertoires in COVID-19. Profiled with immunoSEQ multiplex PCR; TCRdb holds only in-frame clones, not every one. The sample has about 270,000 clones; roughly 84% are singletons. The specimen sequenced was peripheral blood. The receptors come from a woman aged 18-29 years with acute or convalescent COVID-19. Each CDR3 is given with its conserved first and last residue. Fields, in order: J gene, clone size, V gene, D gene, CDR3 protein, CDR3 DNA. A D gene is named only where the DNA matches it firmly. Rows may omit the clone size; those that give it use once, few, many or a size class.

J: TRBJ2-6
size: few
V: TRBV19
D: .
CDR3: CASTTKGSGANVLTF
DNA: TGTGCCAGTACGACTAAAGGCTCTGGGGCCAACGTCCTGACTTTC

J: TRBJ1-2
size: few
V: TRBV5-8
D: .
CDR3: CASSPNWVRYGYTF
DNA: TGTGCCAGCAGCCCCAACTGGGTGCGGTATGGCTACACCTTC

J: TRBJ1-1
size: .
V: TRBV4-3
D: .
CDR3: CASSTRTDTEAFF
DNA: TGCGCCAGCAGCACCCGGACAGACACTGAAGCTTTCTTT

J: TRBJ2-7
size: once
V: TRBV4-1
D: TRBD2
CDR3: CASSESSGYGGTSYEQYF
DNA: TGCGCCAGCAGCGAGTCGAGTGGTTACGGGGGGACGTCCTACGAGCAGTACTTC

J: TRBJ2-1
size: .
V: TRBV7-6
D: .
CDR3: CASSSNRDTNSYNEQFF
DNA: TGTGCCAGCAGCTCGAACCGGGACACGAACTCCTACAATGAGCAGTTCTTC

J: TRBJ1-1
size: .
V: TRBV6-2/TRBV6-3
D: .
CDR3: CASSYSSPGMAFF
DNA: TGTGCCAGCAGTTACTCGTCCCCAGGCATGGCTTTCTTT

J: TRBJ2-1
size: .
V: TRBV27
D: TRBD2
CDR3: CASSLKLRRSGGYNEQFF
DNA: TGTGCCAGCAGTTTAAAGCTCAGACGTAGCGGGGGTTACAATGAGCAGTTCTTC

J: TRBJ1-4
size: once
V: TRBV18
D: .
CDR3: CASSPATGHREKLFF
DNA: TGTGCCAGCTCACCAGCGACAGGTCATCGCGAAAAACTGTTTTTT

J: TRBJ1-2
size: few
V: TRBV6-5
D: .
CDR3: CASVDTANYGYTF
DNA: TGTGCCAGTGTGGACACAGCTAACTATGGCTACACCTTC

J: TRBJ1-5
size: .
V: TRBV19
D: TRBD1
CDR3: CASAPIITGGGQPQHF
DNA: TGTGCCAGTGCCCCCATCATAACAGGGGGTGGGCAGCCCCAGCATTTT

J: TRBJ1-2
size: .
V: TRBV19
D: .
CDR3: CASSIDRGNYGYTF
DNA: TGTGCCAGTAGTATAGACAGGGGTAACTATGGCTACACCTTC

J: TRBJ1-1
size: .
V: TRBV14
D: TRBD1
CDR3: CASSQESGTGDGPQEAFF
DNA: TGTGCCAGCAGCCAAGAGTCGGGGACAGGGGACGGTCCACAGGAAGCTTTCTTT

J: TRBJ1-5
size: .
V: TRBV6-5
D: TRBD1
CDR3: CASSYDRVGQPQHF
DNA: TGTGCCAGCAGTTACGACAGGGTGGGTCAGCCCCAGCATTTT

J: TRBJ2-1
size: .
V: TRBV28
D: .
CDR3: CASSQYNEQFF
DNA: TGTGCCAGCTCCCAGTACAATGAGCAGTTCTTC

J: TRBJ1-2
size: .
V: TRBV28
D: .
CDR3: CASSLTGHGYGYTF
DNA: TGTGCCAGCAGTTTAACGGGACACGGGTATGGCTACACCTTC

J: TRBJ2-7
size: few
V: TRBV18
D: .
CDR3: CASSPTGHEQYF
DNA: TGTGCCAGCTCACCAACAGGGCACGAGCAGTACTTC

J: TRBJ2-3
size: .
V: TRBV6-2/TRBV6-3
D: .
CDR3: CASSWWGGDTQYF
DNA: TGTGCCAGCAGTTGGTGGGGCGGCGATACGCAGTATTTT

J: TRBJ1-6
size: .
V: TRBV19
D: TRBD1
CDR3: CASTVGRQGNSPLHF
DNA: TGTGCCAGTACAGTAGGTCGACAGGGTAATTCACCCCTCCACTTT

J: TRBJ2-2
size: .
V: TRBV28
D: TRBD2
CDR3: CASRGTNSNTGELFF
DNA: TGTGCCAGCAGAGGGACTAACTCGAACACCGGGGAGCTGTTTTTT

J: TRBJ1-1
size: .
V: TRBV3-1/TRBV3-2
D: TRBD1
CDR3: CASSLGTGKAFF
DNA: TGTGCCAGCAGCCTAGGGACAGGGAAAGCTTTCTTT

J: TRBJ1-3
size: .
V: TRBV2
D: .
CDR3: CASSLDSFSGNTIYF
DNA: TGTGCCAGCAGTCTAGACAGCTTCTCTGGAAACACCATATATTTT

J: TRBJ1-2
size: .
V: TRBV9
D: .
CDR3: CASSVGDTNYGYTF
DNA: TGTGCCAGCAGCGTAGGGGACACAAACTATGGCTACACCTTC

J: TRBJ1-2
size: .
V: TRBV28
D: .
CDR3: CASSLGQFYGYTF
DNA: TGTGCCAGCAGTTTAGGGCAGTTTTATGGCTACACCTTC

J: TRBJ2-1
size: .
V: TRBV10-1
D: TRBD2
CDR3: CASSEWLGAGAGNEQFF
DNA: TGCGCCAGCAGTGAGTGGCTCGGGGCGGGAGCAGGCAATGAGCAGTTCTTC

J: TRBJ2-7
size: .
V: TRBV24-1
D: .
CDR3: CATSDTGFGEQYF
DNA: TGTGCCACCAGTGATACAGGGTTCGGCGAGCAGTACTTC

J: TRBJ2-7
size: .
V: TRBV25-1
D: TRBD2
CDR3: CASSESGGRRDEQYF
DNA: TGTGCCAGCAGTGAATCGGGCGGGAGGCGGGACGAGCAGTACTTC

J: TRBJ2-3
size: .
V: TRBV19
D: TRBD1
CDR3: CASSAGQGRGDTQYF
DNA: TGTGCCAGTAGTGCCGGACAGGGGCGGGGAGATACGCAGTATTTT

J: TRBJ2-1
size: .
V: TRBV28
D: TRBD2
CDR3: CASSFLRLAVPNEQFF
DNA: TGTGCCAGCAGTTTCCTCCGACTAGCGGTGCCCAATGAGCAGTTCTTC

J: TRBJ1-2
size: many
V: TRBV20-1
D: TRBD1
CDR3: CSASQGAEVIGYTF
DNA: TGCAGTGCTAGTCAGGGGGCCGAGGTTATAGGCTACACCTTC

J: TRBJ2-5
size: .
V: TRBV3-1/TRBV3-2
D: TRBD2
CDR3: CASSQRTSGSQETQYF
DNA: TGTGCCAGCAGCCAAAGGACTAGCGGGAGTCAGGAGACCCAGTACTTC

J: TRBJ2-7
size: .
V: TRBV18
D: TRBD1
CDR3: CASSPLGQGFYEQYF
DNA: TGTGCCAGCTCACCTCTAGGACAGGGGTTTTACGAGCAGTACTTC

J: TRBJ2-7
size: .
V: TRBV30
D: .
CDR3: CAWNSGDRPSYEQYF
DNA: TGTGCCTGGAACAGCGGGGACAGGCCCTCCTACGAGCAGTACTTC

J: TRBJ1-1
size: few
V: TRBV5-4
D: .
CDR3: CASSLAGGRGVNTEAFF
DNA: TGTGCCAGCAGCTTGGCCGGAGGCAGGGGTGTGAACACTGAAGCTTTCTTT

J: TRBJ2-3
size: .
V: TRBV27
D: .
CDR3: CASSPRRTENTQYF
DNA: TGTGCCAGCAGTCCGAGACGGACTGAGAATACGCAGTATTTT

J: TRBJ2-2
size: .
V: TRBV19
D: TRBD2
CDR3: CASSTRTGAGGATGELFF
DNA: TGTGCCAGTAGTACTCGGACCGGGGCCGGGGGGGCAACCGGGGAGCTGTTTTTT

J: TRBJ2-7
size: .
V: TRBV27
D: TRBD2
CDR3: CASSRVLAGVYEQYF
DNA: TGTGCCAGCAGTCGGGTGCTAGCGGGAGTTTACGAGCAGTACTTC

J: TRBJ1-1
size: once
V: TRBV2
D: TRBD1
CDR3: CASSGTGDTEAFF
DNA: TGTGCCAGCAGTGGGACAGGGGACACTGAAGCTTTCTTT

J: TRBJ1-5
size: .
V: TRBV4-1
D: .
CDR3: CASSQAQNSNQPQHF
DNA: TGCGCCAGCAGCCAAGCTCAGAATAGCAATCAGCCCCAGCATTTT

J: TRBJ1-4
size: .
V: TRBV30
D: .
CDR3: CAWSVGGANEKLFF
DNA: TGTGCCTGGAGTGTGGGAGGGGCTAATGAAAAACTGTTTTTT

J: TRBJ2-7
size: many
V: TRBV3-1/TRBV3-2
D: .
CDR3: CASSQAVSAYEQYF
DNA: TGTGCCAGCAGCCAAGCGGTATCCGCCTACGAGCAGTACTTC